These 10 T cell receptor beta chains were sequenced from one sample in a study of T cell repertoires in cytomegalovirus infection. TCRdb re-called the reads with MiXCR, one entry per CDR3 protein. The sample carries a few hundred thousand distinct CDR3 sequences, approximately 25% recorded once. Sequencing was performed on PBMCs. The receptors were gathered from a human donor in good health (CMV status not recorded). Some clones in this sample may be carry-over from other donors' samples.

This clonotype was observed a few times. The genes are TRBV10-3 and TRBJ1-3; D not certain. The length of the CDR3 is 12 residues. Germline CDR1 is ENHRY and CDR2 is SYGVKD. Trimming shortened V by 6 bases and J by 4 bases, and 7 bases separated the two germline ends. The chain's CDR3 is CAIRGTGNTIYF. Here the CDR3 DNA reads TGTGCCATCAGGGGTACCGGAAACACCATATATTTT.

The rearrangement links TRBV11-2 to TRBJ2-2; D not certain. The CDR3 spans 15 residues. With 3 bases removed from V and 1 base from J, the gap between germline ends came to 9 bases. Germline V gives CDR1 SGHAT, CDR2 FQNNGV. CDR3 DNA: TGTGCCAGCAGCTTGATTCGCCTGAACACCGGGGAGCTGTTTTTT. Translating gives CASSLIRLNTGELFF. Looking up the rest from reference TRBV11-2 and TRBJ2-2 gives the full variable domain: EAGVAQSPRYKIIEKRQSVAFWCNPISGHATLYWYQQILGQGPKLLIQFQNNGVVDDSQLPKDRFSAERLKGVDSTLKIQPAKLEDSAVYLCASSLIRLNTGELFFGEGSRLTVL.

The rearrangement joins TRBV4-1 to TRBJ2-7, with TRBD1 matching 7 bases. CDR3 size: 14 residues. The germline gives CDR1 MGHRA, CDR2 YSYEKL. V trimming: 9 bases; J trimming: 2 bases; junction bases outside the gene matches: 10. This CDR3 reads CASQDREGPYEQYF. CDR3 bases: TGCGCCAGTCAAGACAGGGAAGGACCCTACGAGCAGTACTTC.

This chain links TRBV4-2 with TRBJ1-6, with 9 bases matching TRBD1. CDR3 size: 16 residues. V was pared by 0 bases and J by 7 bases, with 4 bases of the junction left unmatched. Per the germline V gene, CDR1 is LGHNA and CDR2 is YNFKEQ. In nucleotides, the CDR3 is TGTGCCAGCAGCCAAGAGGGACAGGGTAGAAATTCACCCCTCCACTTT. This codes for CASSQEGQGRNSPLHF.

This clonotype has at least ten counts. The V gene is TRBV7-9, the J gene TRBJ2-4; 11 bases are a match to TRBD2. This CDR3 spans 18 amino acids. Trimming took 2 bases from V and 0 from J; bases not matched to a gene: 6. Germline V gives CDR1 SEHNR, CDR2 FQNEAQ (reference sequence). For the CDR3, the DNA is TGTGCCAGCAGCTTACTGACTAGCGGGATTCTAGCCAAAAACATTCAGTACTTC. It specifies CASSLLTSGILAKNIQYF.

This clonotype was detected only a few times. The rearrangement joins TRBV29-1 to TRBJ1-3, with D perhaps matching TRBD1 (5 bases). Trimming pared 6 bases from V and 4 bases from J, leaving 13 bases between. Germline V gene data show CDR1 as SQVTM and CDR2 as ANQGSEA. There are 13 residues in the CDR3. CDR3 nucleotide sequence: TGCAGCGTGCGACAGCCCGGGGGAAACACCATATATTTT. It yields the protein CSVRQPGGNTIYF.

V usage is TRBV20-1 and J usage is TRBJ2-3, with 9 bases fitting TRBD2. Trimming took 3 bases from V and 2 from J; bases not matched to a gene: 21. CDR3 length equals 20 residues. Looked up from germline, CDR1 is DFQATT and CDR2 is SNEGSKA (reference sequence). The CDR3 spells CSARPFFGTVTSGYTDTQYF. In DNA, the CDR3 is TGCAGTGCTAGGCCATTCTTCGGGACAGTCACTAGCGGGTACACAGATACGCAGTATTTT.

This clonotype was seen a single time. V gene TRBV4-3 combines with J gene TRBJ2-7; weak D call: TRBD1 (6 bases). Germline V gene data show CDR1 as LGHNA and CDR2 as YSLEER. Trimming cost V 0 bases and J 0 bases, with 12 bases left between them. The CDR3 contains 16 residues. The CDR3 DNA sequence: TGCGCCAGCAGCCAAGATTCGACAGGAACCTCCTACGAGCAGTACTTC. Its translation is CASSQDSTGTSYEQYF.

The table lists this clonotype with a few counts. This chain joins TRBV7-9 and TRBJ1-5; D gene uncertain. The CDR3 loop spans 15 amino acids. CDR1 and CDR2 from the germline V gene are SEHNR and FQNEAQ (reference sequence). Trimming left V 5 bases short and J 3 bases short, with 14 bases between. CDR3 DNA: TGTGCCAGCAGCCCCGAGGCGGATTTCAATCAGCCCCAGCATTTT. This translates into CASSPEADFNQPQHF.

CDR3 DNA sequence: TGTGCCAGTAGTAATCGGACAGATACGCAGTATTTT. It codes for CASSNRTDTQYF. The V gene is TRBV19, the J gene TRBJ2-3; D not resolved. V shed 4 bases and J shed 3 bases, with 5 bases lying between them. Germline V gives CDR1 LNHDA, CDR2 SQIVND (reference sequence). The CDR3 consists of 12 residues.